The sequence of this T cell receptor beta chain was determined in a study of T cells after yellow fever vaccination (dated 2019 in TCRdb). Background for the entire study: The SMART-Seq v4 Ultra Low Input RNA kit was used to prepare libraries from fractions with low cell numbers. Two healthy male donors, one aged 18 to 29 and one aged 30 to 40 years, were included in the cohort. Blood was collected at multiple timepoints before and after primary and secondary immunization, and bulk PBMC replicates and cell subsets were isolated. To follow T-cell clones before and after both primary and booster YFV17D yellow fever vaccination, bulk TCR alpha and beta repertoires underwent longitudinal sequencing.

TCR cDNA was synthesized by 5'RACE template switching, through which a universal primer site and unique molecular identifiers were introduced. Priming of cDNA synthesis was performed from both the TCR alpha and TCR beta constant segments. Libraries were amplified in two PCR steps, with sample barcodes and sequencing adapters added in the second step. Sequencing of libraries was done on Illumina HiSeq 2500 (2x100 bp) or NovaSeq (2x150 bp). Per the original workflow: Demultiplexing of reads and collapsing into UMI consensus sequences were performed with MIGEC, and V(D)J alignment was carried out with MiXCR. Vaccine-responding clonotypes were identified with edgeR using replicate PBMC samples, with FDR below 0.01 and a log2 fold change above 5 up to day 15 being required. CD4 or CD8 identity was assigned to each bulk clonotype according to whether the clonotype was present at higher abundance in the sequenced CD4 repertoire or the sequenced CD8 repertoire. The public reads were run again by TCRdb, first through fastp at Q25 and then through MiXCR, and only productive beta chains were kept. All rows with the same CDR3 protein become a single entry with the most common DNA and genes. The V and J calls, along with clone size, are taken from TCRdb and not from the paper's own processing. The sample table lists roughly 500,000 distinct CDR3 sequences, about 19% of them with a count of one. The top ten hold roughly an eighth of the sample.

This clonotype was recorded many times. It lacks a known antigen. The sample holds no much larger clone one base away, and base qualities are not on file. Counted from cysteine to phenylalanine, this CDR3 has 16 amino acids. Only the CDR3 part of the read is kept: 48 bases, read in frame from the first base. Unmatched junction bases come to 3, with V trimmed by 3 bases and J by 0 bases. CDR1 and CDR2, per the germline V gene, are SGHAT and FQNNGV. Sample treatment or condition, as interpreted from the label and publication: live attenuated yellow fever vaccine strain. At every blood-draw timepoint, two biological replicates of bulk PBMCs were collected. A standard Ficoll-Paque protocol was used to isolate PBMCs from peripheral blood. TriZol was used to extract RNA from bulk PBMCs, from CD4 and CD8 fractions, and from dextramer-positive and dextramer-negative fractions. Summary of the overall study and its limitations: The study included only two donors, which limits how far the findings can be generalized. Compared with the primary T-cell response, the secondary T-cell response was faster but weaker, reaching its peak on day 5 rather than on day 15. Computational filtering was needed because FACS-sorted repertoires could contain abundant contaminating clonotypes from the bulk population. Most clones expanded after primary vaccination (around 96% of CD4 and over 80% of CD8) were re-detected after the booster, suggesting that broad memory maintenance occurred. A small share of clonotypes occurred in both CD4 and CD8 compartments, likely arising from convergent recombination.

In this chain, TRBV11-2 is recombined with TRBJ2-2, and TRBD1 matches 8 of the central bases. This TCR derives from a man aged 30 to 39 who received the YFV17D yellow fever vaccine. The material sequenced was PBMCs, taken 15 days after the yellow fever booster vaccination. The DNA sequence is as follows: TGTGCCAGCAGCTTCCAGGGGGCTGCGAACACCGGGGAGCTGTTTTTT. This yields the protein CASSFQGAANTGELFF. Reference TRBV11-2 and TRBJ2-2 genes cover what lies past the CDR3, so the full variable domain is EAGVAQSPRYKIIEKRQSVAFWCNPISGHATLYWYQQILGQGPKLLIQFQNNGVVDDSQLPKDRFSAERLKGVDSTLKIQPAKLEDSAVYLCASSFQGAANTGELFFGEGSRLTVL.